The 16 T cell receptor beta chains below come from one sample, sequenced in a study of T cells in Graves' hyperthyroidism and ophthalmopathy. TCR beta CDR3 regions were amplified from RNA. The HTBI primer set served for first-round RT-PCR of the TCR CDR3. TCRdb used MiXCR to reprocess the multiplex PCR reads, holding one entry per CDR3 protein. This table holds about 690,000 distinct CDR3 sequences, 15% to 20% found once. Sequencing used blood. Receptors originate from a man over 45 with Graves' hyperthyroidism.

The chain combines TRBV6-1 with TRBJ2-7; 8 bases are a match to TRBD1. Germline-derived CDR1 and CDR2 are MNHNS and SASEGT. After removal of 1 base from V and 6 bases from J, the junction contained 5 bases not matched to a gene. The CDR3 is 14 residues long. CDR3 nucleotide sequence: TGTGCCAGCAGTGAAGGTGGGGGACAGGCCGAGCAGTACTTC. Protein product: CASSEGGGQAEQYF.

This clonotype was observed a handful of times. V and J are TRBV27 and TRBJ2-7; the D call may be TRBD1 or TRBD2 (7 bases each). This CDR3 comprises 14 residues. Germline CDR1 is MNHEY and CDR2 is SMNVEV (reference sequence). Trimming cost V 7 bases and J 2 bases, with 15 bases left between them. This chain's CDR3 is CASTRAGQTYEQYF. DNA for the CDR3: TGTGCCAGCACCCGAGCGGGACAGACCTACGAGCAGTACTTC.

This clonotype was detected ten times or more. This chain's CDR3 is CASSPVDGGELFF. CDR3 nucleotides: TGTGCCAGCAGCCCGGTCGACGGCGGGGAGCTGTTTTTT. The V call is TRBV7-3, the J call TRBJ2-2, with D unclear. This CDR3 comprises 13 residues. The germline gives CDR1 SGHTA, CDR2 FQGTGA. The ends were cut back, 5 bases at V and 7 bases at J, with 11 bases in the middle.

This chain connects TRBV24-1 to TRBJ2-1; D remains unclear. V shed 7 bases and J shed 4 bases, with 7 bases lying between them. CDR1 KGHDR and CDR2 SFDVKD come from the germline V gene. The CDR3 runs to 12 residues. CDR3 residues: CATSPSYNEQFF. For the CDR3, the DNA is TGTGCCACCAGCCCCTCGTACAATGAGCAGTTCTTC.

V gene TRBV7-8 combines with J gene TRBJ1-4; D is perhaps TRBD1 (6 bases). Germline V gene data show CDR1 as SGHVS and CDR2 as FQNEAQ. Trimming took off 1 base at V and 0 bases at J, with 12 bases between the two ends. The CDR3 consists of 17 residues. The CDR3 DNA reads TGTGCCAGCAGCTTAGTCGACAGGTTATCAACTAATGAAAAACTGTTTTTT. Translated: CASSLVDRLSTNEKLFF.

Concerning this clonotype itself: This clone may be a read error of a much larger clone one base away. The CDR3 here is CASSLGSVLSDRADTGELFF. The CDR3 coding sequence is TGTGCCAGCAGCTTAGGATCGGTTCTTAGTGACAGGGCGGACACCGGGGAGCTGTTTTTT. This rearrangement joins TRBV11-2 to TRBJ2-2; TRBD1 agrees at 7 bases. The CDR3 contains 20 residues. Germline assignment: CDR1 SGHAT and CDR2 FQNNGV. Trimming at V came to 1 base and at J to 3 bases, leaving 17 bases not matched to a gene.

The V and J genes are TRBV27 and TRBJ2-3; TRBD2 aligns across 11 bases. V dropped 6 bases and J dropped 1; count of bases not matched to a gene: 12. The germline CDR1 and CDR2 sequences are MNHEY and SMNVEV (reference sequence). The CDR3 is made up of 18 amino acids. CDR3 in amino acids: CASSPYTSGSRGTDTQYF. The CDR3 DNA reads TGTGCCAGCAGCCCTTATACTAGCGGGAGTAGGGGCACAGATACGCAGTATTTT.

This clonotype has more than one count but fewer than ten. This rearrangement joins TRBV4-1 to TRBJ1-2, with D maybe TRBD1 (5 bases). The V gene's germline CDR1 is MGHRA and CDR2 YSYEKL. The CDR3 is 14 amino acids. The V end was cut by 5 bases, the J end by 8 bases, with 18 bases between. This CDR3 reads CASSKGESVRGYTF. In nucleotides, the CDR3 is TGCGCCAGCAGCAAAGGGGAGAGTGTACGCGGCTACACCTTC.

This clonotype came up many times. CDR3 amino acids: CASALTWSDEQYF. CDR3 DNA sequence: TGCGCCAGCGCCCTTACCTGGTCCGACGAGCAGTACTTC. The rearrangement uses TRBV5-1 and TRBJ2-7; D is undetermined. Germline lookup yields CDR1 SGHRS and CDR2 YFSETQ. The V and J ends lost 7 bases and 5 bases respectively, with 16 bases between them. The CDR3 runs 13 residues.

The chain is built from TRBV20-1 and TRBJ1-2, with D tentatively TRBD1 (6 bases). Germline V gives CDR1 DFQATT, CDR2 SNEGSKA (reference sequence). The CDR3 extends over 15 amino acids. The V end was cut by 6 bases, the J end by 1 base, with 18 bases between. CDR3 sequence reads: CSATTRDTFNYGYTF. The CDR3 nucleotides are TGCAGTGCAACGACCCGGGACACCTTTAACTATGGCTACACCTTC.

Regarding this clonotype: This may stem from a read error, because a much larger clone lies one nucleotide away. The chain links TRBV11-2 to TRBJ2-1, with 9 positions matching TRBD2. This CDR3 comprises 16 residues. Germline V gene sequence: CDR1 SGHAT, CDR2 FQNNGV. The CDR3 here is CASSPGWLAGYNERFF. CDR3 nucleotide sequence: TGTGCCAGCAGCCCGGGGTGGCTAGCGGGATACAATGAGCGGTTCTTC.

As concerns this clonotype: A much larger clone differs from this one at a single base, so this may be a read error. This chain uses TRBV6-2 or TRBV6-3 with TRBJ1-1; D call uncertain. The CDR3 is 14 residues long. CDR1 and CDR2 (germline): MNHEY, SVGEGT. As DNA, the CDR3 is TGTGCCAACAGTTACTCGAGGAGGAACACTGAAGCTTTCTTT. It codes for CANSYSRRNTEAFF.

The J gene is TRBJ1-1, the V gene TRBV24-1; tentatively, D is TRBD1 (5 bases). The CDR3 totals 12 residues. The germline gives CDR1 KGHDR, CDR2 SFDVKD. V shed 5 bases and J shed 7 bases, with 10 bases lying between them. CDR3 sequence (DNA): TGTGCCACCAGTGGGGGGGGGGATGAAGCTTTCTTT. Amino acid sequence: CATSGGGDEAFF.

Details on this clonotype: This may arise from a read error, as a much more abundant clone is one base away. V usage is TRBV20-1 and J usage is TRBJ2-1, with 10 positions matching TRBD2. The V gene's germline CDR1 is DFQATT and CDR2 SNEGSKA (reference sequence). This CDR3 is built from 16 residues. As DNA, the CDR3 is TGCAGTGCCCTAAGCCGCAGCGGGAGGGGCTACAATGAGCAGTCCTTC. Translated, it gives CSALSRSGRGYNEQSF.

This clonotype was detected many times. V gene TRBV7-9 combines with J gene TRBJ1-1; D is uncertain. The germline V and J ends were trimmed by 2 bases and 3 bases, with 10 bases remaining between them. Germline loops: CDR1 SEHNR, CDR2 FQNEAQ (reference sequence). The CDR3 length is 14 residues. CDR3 amino acids: CASSLSGRYTEAFF. The CDR3 DNA follows: TGTGCCAGCAGCTTAAGCGGTCGGTACACTGAAGCTTTCTTT.

This clonotype was detected only a few times. The chain has TRBV30 and TRBJ2-3; D may be TRBD1 (5 bases). The CDR3 extends over 18 amino acids. The germline gives CDR1 GTSNPN, CDR2 SVGIG (reference sequence). Trimming left V 2 bases short and J 0 bases short, with 21 bases between. In DNA form, the CDR3 reads TGTGCCTGGAGTCCAGGGCCCCTGTACTCGTCTAGCACAGATACGCAGTATTTT. It translates to CAWSPGPLYSSSTDTQYF.